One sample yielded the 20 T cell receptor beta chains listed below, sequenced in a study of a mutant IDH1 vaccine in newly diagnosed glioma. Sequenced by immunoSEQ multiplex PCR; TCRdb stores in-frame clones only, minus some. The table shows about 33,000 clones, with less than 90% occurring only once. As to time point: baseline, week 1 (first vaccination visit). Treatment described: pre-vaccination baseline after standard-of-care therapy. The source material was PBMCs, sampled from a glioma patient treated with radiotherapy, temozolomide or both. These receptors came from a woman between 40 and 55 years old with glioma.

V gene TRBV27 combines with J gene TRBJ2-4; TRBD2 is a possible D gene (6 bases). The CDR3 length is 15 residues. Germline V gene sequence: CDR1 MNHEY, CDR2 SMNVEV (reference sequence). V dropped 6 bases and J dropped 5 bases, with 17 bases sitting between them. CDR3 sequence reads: CASSGLSDLQNIQYF. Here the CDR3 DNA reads TGTGCCAGCAGCGGACTATCCGATCTCCAAAACATTCAGTACTTC.

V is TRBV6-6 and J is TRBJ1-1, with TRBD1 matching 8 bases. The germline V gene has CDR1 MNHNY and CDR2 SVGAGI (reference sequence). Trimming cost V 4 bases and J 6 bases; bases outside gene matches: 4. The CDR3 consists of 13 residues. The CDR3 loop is CASSWTGTSEAFF. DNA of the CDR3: TGTGCCAGCAGTTGGACAGGGACCTCTGAAGCTTTCTTT.

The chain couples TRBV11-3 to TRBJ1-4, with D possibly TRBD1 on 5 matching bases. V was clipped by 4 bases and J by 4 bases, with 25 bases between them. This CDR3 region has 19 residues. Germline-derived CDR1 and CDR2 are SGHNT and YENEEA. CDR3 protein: CASSSQSGGRFLINEKLFF. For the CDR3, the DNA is TGTGCCAGCAGCTCCCAGTCTGGGGGGAGATTTCTTATTAATGAAAAACTGTTTTTT.

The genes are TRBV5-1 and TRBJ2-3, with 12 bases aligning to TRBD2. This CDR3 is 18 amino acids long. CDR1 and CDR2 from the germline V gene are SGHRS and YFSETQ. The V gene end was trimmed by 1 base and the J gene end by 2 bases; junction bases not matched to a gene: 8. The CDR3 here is CASSLWRPSGGATDTQYF. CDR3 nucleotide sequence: TGCGCCAGCAGCTTGTGGCGTCCTAGCGGGGGGGCCACAGATACGCAGTATTTT.

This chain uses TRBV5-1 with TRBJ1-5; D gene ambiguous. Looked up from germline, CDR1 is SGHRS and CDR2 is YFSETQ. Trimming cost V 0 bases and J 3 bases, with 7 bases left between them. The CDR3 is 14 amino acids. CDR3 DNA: TGCGCCAGCAGCTTGGAGGGTAACAATCAGCCCCAGCATTTT. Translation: CASSLEGNNQPQHF.

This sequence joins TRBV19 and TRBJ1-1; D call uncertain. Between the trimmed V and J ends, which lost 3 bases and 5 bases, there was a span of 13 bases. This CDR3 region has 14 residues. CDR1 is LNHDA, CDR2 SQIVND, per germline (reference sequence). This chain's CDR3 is CASSIGPAGTEAFF. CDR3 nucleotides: TGTGCCAGTAGTATTGGACCGGCGGGTACTGAAGCTTTCTTT.

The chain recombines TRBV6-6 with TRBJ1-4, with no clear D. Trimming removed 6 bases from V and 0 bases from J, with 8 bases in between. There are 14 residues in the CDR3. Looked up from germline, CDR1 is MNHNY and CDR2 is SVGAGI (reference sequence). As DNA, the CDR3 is TGTGCCAGCAGCGGGAAAGCAACTAATGAAAAACTGTTTTTT. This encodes CASSGKATNEKLFF.

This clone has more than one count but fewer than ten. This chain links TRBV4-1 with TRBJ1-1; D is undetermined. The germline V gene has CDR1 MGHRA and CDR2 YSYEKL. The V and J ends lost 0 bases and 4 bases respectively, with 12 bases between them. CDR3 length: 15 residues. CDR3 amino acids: CASSQDFPGVTEAFF. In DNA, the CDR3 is TGCGCCAGCAGCCAAGATTTCCCAGGTGTCACTGAAGCTTTCTTT.

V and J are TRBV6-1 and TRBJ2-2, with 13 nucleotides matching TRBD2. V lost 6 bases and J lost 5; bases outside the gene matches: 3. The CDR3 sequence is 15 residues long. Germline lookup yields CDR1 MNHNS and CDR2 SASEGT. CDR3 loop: CASRVGLAGTGELFF. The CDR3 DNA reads TGTGCCAGCAGGGTGGGACTAGCGGGAACCGGGGAGCTGTTTTTT.

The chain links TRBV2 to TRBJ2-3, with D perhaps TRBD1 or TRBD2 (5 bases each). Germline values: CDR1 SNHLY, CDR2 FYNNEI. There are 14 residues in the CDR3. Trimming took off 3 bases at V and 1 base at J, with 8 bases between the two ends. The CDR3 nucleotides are TGTGCCAGCAGTGACCGGGGCCGCACAGATACGCAGTATTTT. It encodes CASSDRGRTDTQYF.

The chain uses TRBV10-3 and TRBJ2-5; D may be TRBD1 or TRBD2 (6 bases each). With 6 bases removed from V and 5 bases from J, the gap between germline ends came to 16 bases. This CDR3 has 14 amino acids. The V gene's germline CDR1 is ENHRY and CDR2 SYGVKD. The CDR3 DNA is TGTGCCATCAGGGGGGGCAGTCCTGGGGAGACCCAGTACTTC. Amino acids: CAIRGGSPGETQYF.

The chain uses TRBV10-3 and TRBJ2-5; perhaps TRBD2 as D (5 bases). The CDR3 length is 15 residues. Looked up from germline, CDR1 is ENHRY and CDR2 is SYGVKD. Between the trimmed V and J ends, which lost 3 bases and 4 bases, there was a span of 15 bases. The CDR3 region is CAISDPPTEGETQYF. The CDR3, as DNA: TGTGCCATCAGTGACCCCCCCACCGAGGGAGAGACCCAGTACTTC.

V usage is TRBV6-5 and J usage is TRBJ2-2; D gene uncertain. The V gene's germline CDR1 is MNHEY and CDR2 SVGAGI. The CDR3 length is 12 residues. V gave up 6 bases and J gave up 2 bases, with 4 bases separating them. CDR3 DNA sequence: TGTGCCAGCAGATCTAACACCGGGGAGCTGTTTTTT. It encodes CASRSNTGELFF.

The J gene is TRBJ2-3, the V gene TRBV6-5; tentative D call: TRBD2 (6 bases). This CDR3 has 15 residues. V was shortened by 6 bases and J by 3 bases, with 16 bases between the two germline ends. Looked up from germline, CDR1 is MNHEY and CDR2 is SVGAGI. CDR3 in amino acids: CASSRAGTQTDTQYF. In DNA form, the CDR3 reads TGTGCCAGCAGCAGGGCCGGGACTCAGACAGATACGCAGTATTTT.

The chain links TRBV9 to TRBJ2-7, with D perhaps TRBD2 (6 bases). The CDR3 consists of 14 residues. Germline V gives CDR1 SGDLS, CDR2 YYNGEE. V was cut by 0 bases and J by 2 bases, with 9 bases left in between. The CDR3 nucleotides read TGTGCCAGCAGCGTAGGCGGGGAACCCTACGAGCAGTACTTC. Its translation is CASSVGGEPYEQYF.

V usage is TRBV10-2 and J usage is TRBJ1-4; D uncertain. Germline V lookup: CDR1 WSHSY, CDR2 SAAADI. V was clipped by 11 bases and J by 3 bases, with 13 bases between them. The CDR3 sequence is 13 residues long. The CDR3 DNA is TGCGCCGCCGCCTTGGGAGCTAATGAAAAACTGTTTTTT. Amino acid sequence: CAAALGANEKLFF.

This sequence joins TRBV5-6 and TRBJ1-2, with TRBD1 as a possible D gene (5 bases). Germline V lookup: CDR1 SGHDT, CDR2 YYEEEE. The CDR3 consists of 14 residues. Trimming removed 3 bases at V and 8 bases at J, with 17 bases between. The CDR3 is CASSWVGVGGGYTF. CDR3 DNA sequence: TGTGCCAGCAGCTGGGTGGGGGTCGGAGGCGGCTACACCTTC. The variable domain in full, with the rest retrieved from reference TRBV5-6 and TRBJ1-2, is DAGVTQSPTHLIKTRGQQVTLRCSPKSGHDTVSWYQQALGQGPQFIFQYYEEEERQRGNFPDRFSGHQFPNYSSELNVNALLLGDSALYLCASSWVGVGGGYTFGSGTRLTVV.

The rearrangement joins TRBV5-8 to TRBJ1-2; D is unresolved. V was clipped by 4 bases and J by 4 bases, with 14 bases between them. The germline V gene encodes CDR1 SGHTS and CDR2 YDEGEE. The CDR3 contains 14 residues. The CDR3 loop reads CASSQIRVPYGYTF. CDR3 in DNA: TGTGCCAGCAGCCAGATTCGAGTCCCCTATGGCTACACCTTC.

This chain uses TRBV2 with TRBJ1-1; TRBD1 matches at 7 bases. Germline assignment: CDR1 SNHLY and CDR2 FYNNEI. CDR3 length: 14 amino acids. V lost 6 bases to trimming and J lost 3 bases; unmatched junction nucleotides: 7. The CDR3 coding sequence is TGTGCCAGCAGAGTTGACAGGGTGTACACTGAAGCTTTCTTT. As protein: CASRVDRVYTEAFF.

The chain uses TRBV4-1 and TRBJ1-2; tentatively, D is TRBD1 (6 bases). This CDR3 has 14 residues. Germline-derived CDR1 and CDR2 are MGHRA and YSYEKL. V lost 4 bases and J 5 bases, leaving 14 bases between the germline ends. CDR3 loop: CASSLSQGRYGYTF. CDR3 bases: TGCGCCAGCAGCCTCTCTCAGGGGAGGTATGGCTACACCTTC.